This T cell receptor (beta chain) was identified in a study of CD8 T cells in Susac syndrome. Germline V gene sequence: CDR1 GTSNPN, CDR2 SVGIG (reference sequence). The CDR3 covers 11 residues. Between the trimmed V and J ends, which lost 3 bases and 9 bases, there was a span of 10 bases. TCR beta sequencing was performed on blood CD8+ and CD4+ T cells. As controls, healthy donors matched for age and sex were used. FACS was used to enrich TEMRA cells, whereas the CD8+ and CD4+ T cells were obtained by negative isolation. The authors reverse transcribed about 0.5 to 1 ug RNA with random hexamers. Multiplex PCR with immunoSEQ amplified the TCR beta CDR3 across 54 Vbeta and 13 Jbeta. TCRdb ran MiXCR on the immunoSEQ multiplex PCR reads and lists one entry per CDR3 protein. The table includes over 100,000 distinct CDR3 sequences, roughly 97% detected once.

V gene TRBV30 combines with J gene TRBJ2-3, with D perhaps given as TRBD1 or TRBD2 (5 bases each). The sample comprised CD4+ T cells from PBMCs. This TCR came from a human donor in good health. Here the CDR3 reads CAWRPGPTQYF. The DNA for the CDR3 is TGTGCCTGGAGGCCGGGACCCACGCAGTATTTT.